This is a list of T cell receptor beta chains from one sample in a study of T cell changes during pregnancy in multiple sclerosis. The protocol was immunoSEQ multiplex PCR, while the TCRdb copy is restricted to in-frame clones and leaves out a portion. The sample contains about 73,000 clones, almost 90% of which appear only once. This specimen consisted of peripheral blood, obtained after pregnancy. The receptor set was obtained from a female donor in good health, enrolled as a control in a pregnancy study. Both conserved end residues are part of each CDR3. A D gene is named only where the DNA matches it firmly. Only some rows state a clone size, as once, few, many or a class for expanded clones.

CASSSNPTVQPQHF	TGCGCCAGCAGCTCCAATCCGACAGTTCAGCCCCAGCATTTT	-	TRBJ1-5	-	TRBV5-1
CASSLDGSQPQHF	TGTGCCAGCAGCTTAGATGGCTCTCAGCCCCAGCATTTT	medium-sized	TRBJ1-5	-	TRBV7-2
CASSHPESYGGQGGEQYF	TGCGCCAGCAGCCACCCAGAATCCTATGGGGGACAGGGCGGGGAGCAGTACTTC	-	TRBJ2-7	TRBD1	TRBV4-1
CASSLGATHQPQHF	TGTGCCAGCAGCTTAGGGGCCACCCATCAGCCCCAGCATTTT	once	TRBJ1-5	-	TRBV7-9
CATSRVPGDRYEQYF	TGTGCCACCAGCAGAGTTCCGGGGGACCGCTACGAGCAGTACTTC	-	TRBJ2-7	-	TRBV15
CASRARGGGNGYTF	TGTGCCAGCAGAGCCCGAGGAGGAGGGAATGGCTACACCTTC	-	TRBJ1-2	-	TRBV6-5
CASSWGTGGPLNEQFF	TGTGCCAGTAGTTGGGGTACGGGAGGGCCTCTTAATGAGCAGTTCTTC	-	TRBJ2-1	TRBD2	TRBV19
CASSTGAPYNEQFF	TGTGCCAGCAGCACAGGGGCCCCTTACAATGAGCAGTTCTTC	-	TRBJ2-1	TRBD1	TRBV9
CASSPGQGAWYGYTF	TGTGCCAGCAGCCCGGGACAGGGGGCGTGGTATGGCTACACCTTC	-	TRBJ1-2	TRBD1	TRBV5-8
CASLEKGANVLTF	TGTGCCAGCCTCGAGAAAGGGGCCAACGTCCTGACTTTC	-	TRBJ2-6	-	TRBV27
CASSQSPRGDTQYF	TGTGCCAGCAGCCAATCCCCGCGGGGAGATACGCAGTATTTT	-	TRBJ2-3	-	TRBV4-2
CASSSSGTGPKETQYF	TGTGCCAGCAGCTCCTCCGGGACAGGGCCTAAAGAGACCCAGTACTTC	-	TRBJ2-5	TRBD1	TRBV13
CASSQGTSGNNEQFF	TGTGCCAGCAGCCAAGGGACTAGCGGTAACAATGAGCAGTTCTTC	-	TRBJ2-1	TRBD2	TRBV14
CASSIDTTGGRPSPLHF	TGTGCCAGTAGTATAGATACGACAGGGGGAAGACCTTCACCCCTCCACTTT	-	TRBJ1-6	TRBD1	TRBV19
CASSSPRGAAPEAFF	TGTGCCAGCAGCTCCCCCCGGGGGGCCGCTCCTGAAGCTTTCTTT	-	TRBJ1-1	-	TRBV6-5
CAISETVVEKLFF	TGTGCCATCAGTGAAACAGTCGTTGAAAAACTGTTTTTT	-	TRBJ1-4	-	TRBV10-3
CASSSTGHEAFF	TGTGCCAGCAGCTCGACAGGCCATGAAGCTTTCTTT	-	TRBJ1-1	-	TRBV11-3